This TCR beta chain derives from a study of tumor-infiltrating lymphocytes in primary liver carcinoma (dated by TCRdb to the late 2010s). In the study overall: Four to six patients with histopathologically diagnosed primary liver carcinoma underwent surgical resection in China between late 2015 and March 2016. Each sample produced about 3.5 to 7.13 million productive TCRbeta reads, and read depth showed no significant difference between tissue types. The study combined TCRbeta repertoire sequencing, expression microarrays and whole-exome sequencing across five regions of each liver tumor, with adjacent normal tissue and blood. High reproducibility was observed for the technical replicate repertoires, with mean shared-clone rates roughly 0.92 and correlation coefficients above 0.98. TCRbeta repertoire sequencing covered 35 or so specimens from 5 patients: 25 or so tumor regions, 5 adjacent noncancerous liver tissues and 5 peripheral blood samples. Of the five patients, three men and two women aged 30 to 69 years, four had hepatocellular carcinoma and one had combined HCC and intrahepatic cholangiocarcinoma. Tumors of the five patients were stage T1-T3 N0M0 with maximum diameters of roughly 4.2 to 11 cm.

RNA from unsorted whole blood was extracted with TRIzol reagent, and germline DNA was obtained with the DNeasy Blood & Tissue kit. At the time of sampling, the patients were treatment-naive and had chronic HBV infection. Before surgery, approximately 3.7 milliliters of peripheral blood were drawn into K2EDTA tubes. TCRbeta-specific cDNA was reverse-transcribed from approximately 500 ng total RNA using a constant-region primer and ProtoScript II reverse transcriptase. The TCRbeta libraries were prepared through three rounds of nested multiplex PCR following a slightly modified ARM-PCR procedure. Each of the first two PCR rounds ran for roughly 11 cycles and used multiplex TRBV1-TRBV30 forward primers together with a Cbeta reverse primer. Sample barcodes and Illumina adapters were attached in a final 25-cycle PCR using Deep VentR polymerase. Before sequencing, amplicons between 200 and 500 bp were purified from gel using a QIAquick gel extraction kit. The TCRbeta amplicons were sequenced with 250-bp paired-end reads on an Illumina HiSeq 2500. As for how the authors treated the data: Quality trimming of reads was performed with Trimmomatic v0.33, and paired reads were merged with FLASH v1.2.11 so that full CDR3 sequences could be recovered. V, D and J germline segments were assigned to the rearranged TCRbeta sequences using MiGEC v1.2.1b. VDJtools v1.0.0 computed clonotype statistics and Shannon-Wiener diversity indices. Except for diversity analysis, only the 250 most abundant clonotypes of each sample were used in subsequent analyses to reduce sampling bias. TCRdb reanalyzed the raw reads on its own, using fastp at Q25 for trimming and MiXCR for clone calling, and kept in-frame beta chains. Entries that share a CDR3 protein sequence are merged under the most common genes and DNA. These V and J calls are TCRdb output, not the study's own analysis. The sample table holds fewer than 400,000 distinct CDR3 sequences, of which roughly 60% were seen once. Of the sample, roughly 9% falls within the top ten clones.

Study-wide findings and limitations: Only the TCR beta chain was sequenced, which likely underestimates true repertoire diversity because unpaired alpha chains were not captured. Consistent with antigen-driven expansion, pairs of tumor regions showed higher repertoire overlap (mean approximately 35%) than either tumor-adjacent pairs (approximately 17%) or tumor-blood pairs (around 15%). The study included only a handful of patients, and the authors note findings should be validated in a larger study. Because the samples were bulk and unsorted, CD4+ and CD8+ T cell repertoires could not be compared. The top 250 clones accounted for a significantly greater share of the repertoire in tumors than in blood (p = 0.039).

Notes on this clonotype: Its antigen is unknown. Base-call qualities are not available, and no considerably larger clone is one nucleotide away.

V is pared back by 9 bases and J by 0 bases, with 11 bases lying between the germline termini. The cysteine opens and the phenylalanine closes a CDR3 of 13 amino acids. The entry retains the CDR3 DNA only, 39 bases that are in frame from base 1. Material: peripheral blood. Recombination connected TRBV12-3 or TRBV12-4 to TRBJ1-1; matching of 5 bases hints at TRBD1 as the D gene. This sequence was found in a man aged 35 to 55 with primary liver carcinoma and hepatitis B virus infection. The nucleotide sequence reads TGTGCCAGTAAACCGACAGTGAACACTGAAGCTTTCTTT. Its protein product is CASKPTVNTEAFF.